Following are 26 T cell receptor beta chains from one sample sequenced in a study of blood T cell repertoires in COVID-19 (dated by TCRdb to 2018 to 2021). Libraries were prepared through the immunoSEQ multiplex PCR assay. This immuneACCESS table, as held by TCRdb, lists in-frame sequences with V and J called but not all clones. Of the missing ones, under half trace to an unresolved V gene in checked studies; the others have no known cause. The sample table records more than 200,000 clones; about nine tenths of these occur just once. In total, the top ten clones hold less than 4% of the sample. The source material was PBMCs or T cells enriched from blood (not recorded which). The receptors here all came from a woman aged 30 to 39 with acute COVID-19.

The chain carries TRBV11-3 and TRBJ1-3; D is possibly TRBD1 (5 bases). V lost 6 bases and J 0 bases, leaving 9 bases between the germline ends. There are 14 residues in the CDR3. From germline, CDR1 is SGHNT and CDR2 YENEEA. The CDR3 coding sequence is TGTGCCAGCAGTTACGACAGCTCTGGAAACACCATATATTTT. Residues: CASSYDSSGNTIYF.

CDR3 residues: CSVGDRDNQPQHF. The CDR3 DNA follows: TGCAGCGTCGGGGACAGGGATAATCAGCCCCAGCATTTT. The genes are TRBV29-1 and TRBJ1-5; 9 nucleotides agree with TRBD1. V gave up 6 bases and J gave up 4 bases; unmatched junction bases: 4. There are 13 residues in the CDR3. Germline values: CDR1 SQVTM, CDR2 ANQGSEA.

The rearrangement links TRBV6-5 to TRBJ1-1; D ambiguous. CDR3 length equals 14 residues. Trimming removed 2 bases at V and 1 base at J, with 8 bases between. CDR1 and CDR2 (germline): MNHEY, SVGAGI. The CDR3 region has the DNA TGTGCCAGCAGTTACAAGGAGGGGAACACTGAAGCTTTCTTT. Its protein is CASSYKEGNTEAFF.

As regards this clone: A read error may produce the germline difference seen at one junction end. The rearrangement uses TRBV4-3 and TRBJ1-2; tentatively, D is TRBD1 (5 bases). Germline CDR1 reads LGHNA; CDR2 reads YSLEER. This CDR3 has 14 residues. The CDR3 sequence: CASSRGVRDYGYTF. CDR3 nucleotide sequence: TGCGCCAGCAGCCGAGGGGTGAGGGACTACGGCTACACCTTC.

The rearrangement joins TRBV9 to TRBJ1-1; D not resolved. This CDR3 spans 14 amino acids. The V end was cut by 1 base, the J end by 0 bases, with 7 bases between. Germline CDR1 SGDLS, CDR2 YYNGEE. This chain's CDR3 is CASSVHEMNTEAFF. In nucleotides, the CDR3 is TGTGCCAGCAGCGTACATGAGATGAACACTGAAGCTTTCTTT.

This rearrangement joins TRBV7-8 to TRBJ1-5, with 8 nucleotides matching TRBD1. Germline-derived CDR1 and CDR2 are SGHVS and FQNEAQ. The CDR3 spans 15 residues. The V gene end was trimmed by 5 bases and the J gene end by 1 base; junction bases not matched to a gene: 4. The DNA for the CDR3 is TGTGCCAGCAGCAAAGGACAGGGCAGCAATCAGCCCCAGCATTTT. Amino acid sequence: CASSKGQGSNQPQHF.

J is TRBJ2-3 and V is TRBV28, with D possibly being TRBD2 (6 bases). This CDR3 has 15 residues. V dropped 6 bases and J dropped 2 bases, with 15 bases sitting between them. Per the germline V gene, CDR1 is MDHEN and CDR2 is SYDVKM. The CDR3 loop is CASSVSWGLTDTQYF. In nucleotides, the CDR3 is TGTGCCAGCAGCGTTTCTTGGGGACTCACAGATACGCAGTATTTT.

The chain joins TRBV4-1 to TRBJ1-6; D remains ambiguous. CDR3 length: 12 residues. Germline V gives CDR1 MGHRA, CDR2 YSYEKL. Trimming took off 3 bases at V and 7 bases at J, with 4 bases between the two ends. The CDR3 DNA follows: TGCGCCAGCAGCCATCAAAATTCACCCCTCCACTTT. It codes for CASSHQNSPLHF.

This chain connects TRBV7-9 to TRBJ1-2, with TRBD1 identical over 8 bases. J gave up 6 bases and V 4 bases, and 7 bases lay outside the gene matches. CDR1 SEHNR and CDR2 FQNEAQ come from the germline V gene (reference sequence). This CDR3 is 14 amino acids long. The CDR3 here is CASSSLQGENGYTF. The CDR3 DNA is TGTGCCAGCAGCTCGCTACAGGGGGAGAATGGCTACACCTTC.

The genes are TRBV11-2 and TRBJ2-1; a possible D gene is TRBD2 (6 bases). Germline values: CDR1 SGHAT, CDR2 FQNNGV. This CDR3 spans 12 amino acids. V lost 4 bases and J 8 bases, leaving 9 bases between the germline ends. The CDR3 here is CASSSSSDEQFF. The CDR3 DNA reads TGTGCCAGCAGCTCCTCTAGCGATGAGCAGTTCTTC.

The CDR3 loop is CASSSGLQTYEQYF. DNA for the CDR3: TGTGCCAGCAGCTCGGGACTCCAAACCTACGAGCAGTACTTC. This sequence joins TRBV7-2 and TRBJ2-7; D is perhaps TRBD2 (6 bases). The V and J ends lost 4 bases and 2 bases respectively, with 12 bases between them. Germline CDR1 is SGHTA and CDR2 is FQGNSA. The CDR3 loop spans 14 amino acids.

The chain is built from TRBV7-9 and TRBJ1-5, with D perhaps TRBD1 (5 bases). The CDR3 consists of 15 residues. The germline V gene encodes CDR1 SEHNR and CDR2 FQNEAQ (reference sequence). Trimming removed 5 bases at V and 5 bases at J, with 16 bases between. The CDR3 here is CASSRAPWGHQPQHF. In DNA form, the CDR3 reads TGTGCCAGCAGCCGGGCCCCGTGGGGCCATCAGCCCCAGCATTTT.

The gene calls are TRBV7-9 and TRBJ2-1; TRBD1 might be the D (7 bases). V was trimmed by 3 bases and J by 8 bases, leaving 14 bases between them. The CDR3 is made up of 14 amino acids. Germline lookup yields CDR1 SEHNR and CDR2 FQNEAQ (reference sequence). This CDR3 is CASSLSGGGDEQFF. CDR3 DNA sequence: TGTGCCAGCAGCTTGTCAGGGGGAGGCGATGAGCAGTTCTTC. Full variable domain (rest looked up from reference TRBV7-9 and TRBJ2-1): DTGVSQNPRHKITKRGQNVTFRCDPISEHNRLYWYRQTLGQGPEFLTYFQNEAQLEKSRLLSDRFSAERPKGSFSTLEIQRTEQGDSAMYLCASSLSGGGDEQFFGPGTRLTVL.

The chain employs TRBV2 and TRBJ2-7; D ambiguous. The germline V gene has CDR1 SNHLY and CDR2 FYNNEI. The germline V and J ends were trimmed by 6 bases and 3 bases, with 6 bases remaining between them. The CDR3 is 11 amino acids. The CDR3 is CASSENYEQYF. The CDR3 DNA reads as TGTGCCAGCAGCGAGAACTACGAGCAGTACTTC. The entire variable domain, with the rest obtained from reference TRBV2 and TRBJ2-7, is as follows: EPEVTQTPSHQVTQMGQEVILRCVPISNHLYFYWYRQILGQKVEFLVSFYNNEISEKSEIFDDQFSVERPDGSNFTLKIRSTKLEDSAMYFCASSENYEQYFGPGTRLTVT.

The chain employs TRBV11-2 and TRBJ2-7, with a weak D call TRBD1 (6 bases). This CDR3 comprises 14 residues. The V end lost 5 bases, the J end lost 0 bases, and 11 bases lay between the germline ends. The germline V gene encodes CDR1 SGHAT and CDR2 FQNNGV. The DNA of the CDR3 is TGTGCCAGCAGCCAAGGGGACACCTCCTACGAGCAGTACTTC. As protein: CASSQGDTSYEQYF.

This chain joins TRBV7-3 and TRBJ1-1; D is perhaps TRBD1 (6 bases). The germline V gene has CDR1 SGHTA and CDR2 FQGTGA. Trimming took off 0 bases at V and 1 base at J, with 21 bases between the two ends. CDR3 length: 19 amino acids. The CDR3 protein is CASSLTGGTGPWPNTEAFF. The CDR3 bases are TGTGCCAGCAGCTTAACGGGTGGAACAGGGCCGTGGCCGAACACTGAAGCTTTCTTT. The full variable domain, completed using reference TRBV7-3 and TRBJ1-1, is GAGVSQTPSNKVTEKGKYVELRCDPISGHTALYWYRQSLGQGPEFLIYFQGTGAADDSGLPNDRFFAVRPEGSVSTLKIQRTERGDSAVYLCASSLTGGTGPWPNTEAFFGQGTRLTVV.

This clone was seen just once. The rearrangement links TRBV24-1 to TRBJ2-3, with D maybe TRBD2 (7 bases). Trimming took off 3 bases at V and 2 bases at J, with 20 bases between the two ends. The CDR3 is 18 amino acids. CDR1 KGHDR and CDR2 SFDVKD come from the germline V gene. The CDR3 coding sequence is TGTGCCACCAGTGATCCGAAGGGGGGGGGATATCACACAGATACGCAGTATTTT. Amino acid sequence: CATSDPKGGGYHTDTQYF.

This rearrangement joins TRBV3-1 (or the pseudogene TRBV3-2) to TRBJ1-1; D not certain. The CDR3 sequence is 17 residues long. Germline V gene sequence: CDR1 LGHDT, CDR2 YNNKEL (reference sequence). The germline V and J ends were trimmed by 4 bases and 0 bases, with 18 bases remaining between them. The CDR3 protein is CASSRLLGRDMNTEAFF. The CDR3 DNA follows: TGTGCCAGCAGCCGTCTCTTAGGGAGAGATATGAACACTGAAGCTTTCTTT.

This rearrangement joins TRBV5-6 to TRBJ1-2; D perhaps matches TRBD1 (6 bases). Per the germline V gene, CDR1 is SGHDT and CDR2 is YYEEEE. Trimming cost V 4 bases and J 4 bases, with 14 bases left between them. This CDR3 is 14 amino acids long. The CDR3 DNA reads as TGTGCCAGCAGCACCGTTGGACAGTTCTATGGCTACACCTTC. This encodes CASSTVGQFYGYTF.

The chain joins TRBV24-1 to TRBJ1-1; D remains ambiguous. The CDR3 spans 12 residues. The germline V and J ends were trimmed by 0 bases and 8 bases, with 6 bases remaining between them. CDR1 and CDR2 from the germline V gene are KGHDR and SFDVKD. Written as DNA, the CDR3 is TGTGCCACCAGTGATTTGGGCAAAGAAGCTTTCTTT. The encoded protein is CATSDLGKEAFF.

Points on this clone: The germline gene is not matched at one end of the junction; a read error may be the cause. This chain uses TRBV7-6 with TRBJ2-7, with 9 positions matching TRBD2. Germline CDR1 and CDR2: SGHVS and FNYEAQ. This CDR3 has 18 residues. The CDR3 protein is CASSLDLGGGAMAYEQYF. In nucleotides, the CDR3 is TGTGCCAGCAGTTTAGATTTAGGCGGGGGGGCCATGGCCTACGAGCAGTACTTC.

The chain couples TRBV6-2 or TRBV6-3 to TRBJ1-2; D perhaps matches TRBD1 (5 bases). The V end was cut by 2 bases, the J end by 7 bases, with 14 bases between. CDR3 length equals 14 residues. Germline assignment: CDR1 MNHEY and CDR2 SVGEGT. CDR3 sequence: CASSYGQGIRGYTF. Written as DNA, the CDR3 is TGTGCCAGCAGTTACGGGCAGGGAATACGTGGCTACACCTTC.

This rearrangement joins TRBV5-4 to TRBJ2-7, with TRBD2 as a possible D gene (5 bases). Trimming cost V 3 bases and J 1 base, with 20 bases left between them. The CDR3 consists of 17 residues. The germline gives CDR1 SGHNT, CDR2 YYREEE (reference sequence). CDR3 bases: TGTGCCAGCAGCTCGAAGGGAGACGAGACGGGTTCCTACGAGCAGTACTTC. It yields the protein CASSSKGDETGSYEQYF.

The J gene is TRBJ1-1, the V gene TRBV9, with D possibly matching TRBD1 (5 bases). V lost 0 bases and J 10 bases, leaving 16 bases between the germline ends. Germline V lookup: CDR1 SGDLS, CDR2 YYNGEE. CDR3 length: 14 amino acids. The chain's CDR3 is CASSVDVTAGRAFF. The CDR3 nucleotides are TGTGCCAGCAGCGTAGATGTGACAGCCGGGAGAGCTTTCTTT.

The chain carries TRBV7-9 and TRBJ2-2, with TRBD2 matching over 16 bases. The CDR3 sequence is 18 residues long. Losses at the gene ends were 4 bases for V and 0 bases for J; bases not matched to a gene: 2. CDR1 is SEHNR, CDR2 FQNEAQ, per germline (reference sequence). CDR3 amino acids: CASSSGTSGGANTGELFF. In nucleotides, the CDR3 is TGTGCCAGCAGCTCTGGGACTAGCGGGGGGGCGAACACCGGGGAGCTGTTTTTT.

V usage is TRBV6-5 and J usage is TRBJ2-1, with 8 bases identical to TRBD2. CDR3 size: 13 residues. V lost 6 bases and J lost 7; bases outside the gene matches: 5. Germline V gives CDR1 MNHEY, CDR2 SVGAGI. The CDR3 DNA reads TGTGCCAGCAGACCCGGGACTAGAAATGAGCAGTTCTTC. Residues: CASRPGTRNEQFF.